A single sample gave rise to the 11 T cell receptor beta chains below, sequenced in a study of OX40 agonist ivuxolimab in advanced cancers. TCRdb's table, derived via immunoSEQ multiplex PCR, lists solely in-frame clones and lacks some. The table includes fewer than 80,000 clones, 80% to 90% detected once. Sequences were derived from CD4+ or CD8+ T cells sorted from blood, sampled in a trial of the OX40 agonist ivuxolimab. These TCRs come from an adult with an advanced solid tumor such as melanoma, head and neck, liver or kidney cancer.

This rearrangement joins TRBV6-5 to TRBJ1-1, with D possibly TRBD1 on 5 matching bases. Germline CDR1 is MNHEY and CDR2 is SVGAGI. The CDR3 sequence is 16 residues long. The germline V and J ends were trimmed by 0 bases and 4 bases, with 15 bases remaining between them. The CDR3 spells CASSYSTQGLVTEAFF. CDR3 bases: TGTGCCAGCAGTTACTCCACCCAGGGTTTGGTCACTGAAGCTTTCTTT.

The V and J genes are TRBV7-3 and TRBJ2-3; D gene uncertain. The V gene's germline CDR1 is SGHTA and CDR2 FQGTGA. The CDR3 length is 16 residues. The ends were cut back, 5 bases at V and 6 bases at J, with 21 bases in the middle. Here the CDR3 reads CASSPNRISGRDTQYF. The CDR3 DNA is TGTGCCAGCAGCCCTAATCGGATCTCCGGACGTGATACGCAGTATTTT.

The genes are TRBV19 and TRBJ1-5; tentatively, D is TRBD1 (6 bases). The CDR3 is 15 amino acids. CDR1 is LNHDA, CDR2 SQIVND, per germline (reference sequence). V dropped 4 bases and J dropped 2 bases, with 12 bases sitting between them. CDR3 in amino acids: CASSNAGGRNQPQHF. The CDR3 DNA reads TGTGCCAGTAGTAATGCCGGGGGGCGCAATCAGCCCCAGCATTTT.

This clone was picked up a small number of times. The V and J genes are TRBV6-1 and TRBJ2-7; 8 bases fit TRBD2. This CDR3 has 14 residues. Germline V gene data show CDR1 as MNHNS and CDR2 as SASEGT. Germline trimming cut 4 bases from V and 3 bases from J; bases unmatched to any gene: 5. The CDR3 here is CASSAGTSIYEQYF. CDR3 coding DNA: TGTGCCAGCAGTGCCGGGACTAGTATCTACGAGCAGTACTTC.

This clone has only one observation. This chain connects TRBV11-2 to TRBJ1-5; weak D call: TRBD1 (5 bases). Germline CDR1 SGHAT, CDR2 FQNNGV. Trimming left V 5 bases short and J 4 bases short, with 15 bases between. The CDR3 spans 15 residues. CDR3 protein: CASSPGGGHNQPQHF. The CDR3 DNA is TGTGCCAGCAGCCCCGGGGGTGGGCATAATCAGCCCCAGCATTTT.

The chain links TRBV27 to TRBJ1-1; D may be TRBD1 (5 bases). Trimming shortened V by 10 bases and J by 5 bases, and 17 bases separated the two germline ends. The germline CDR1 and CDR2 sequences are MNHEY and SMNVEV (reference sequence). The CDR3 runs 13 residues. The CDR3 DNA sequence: TGTGCCACTCCTTTTTCGGGGGATACTGAAGCTTTCTTT. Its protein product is CATPFSGDTEAFF.

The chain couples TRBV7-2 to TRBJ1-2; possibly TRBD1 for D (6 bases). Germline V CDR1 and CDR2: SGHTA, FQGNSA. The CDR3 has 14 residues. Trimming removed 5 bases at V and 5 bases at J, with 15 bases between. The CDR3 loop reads CASSPLDSLYGYTF. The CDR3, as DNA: TGTGCCAGCAGCCCATTGGACAGCTTATATGGCTACACCTTC.

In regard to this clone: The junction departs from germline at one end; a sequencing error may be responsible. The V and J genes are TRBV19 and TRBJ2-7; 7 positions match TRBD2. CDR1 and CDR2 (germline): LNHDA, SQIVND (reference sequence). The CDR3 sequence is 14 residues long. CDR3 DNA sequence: TGTGCCAGTAGTATACTAGCGGTCTCCAACGAGCAGTACTTC. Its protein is CASSILAVSNEQYF.

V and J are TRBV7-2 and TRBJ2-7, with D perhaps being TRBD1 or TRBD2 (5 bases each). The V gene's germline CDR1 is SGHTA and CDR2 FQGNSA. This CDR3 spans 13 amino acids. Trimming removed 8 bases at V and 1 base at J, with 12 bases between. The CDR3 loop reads CASAGTYSYEQYF. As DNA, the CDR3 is TGTGCCAGCGCCGGGACGTATTCCTACGAGCAGTACTTC.

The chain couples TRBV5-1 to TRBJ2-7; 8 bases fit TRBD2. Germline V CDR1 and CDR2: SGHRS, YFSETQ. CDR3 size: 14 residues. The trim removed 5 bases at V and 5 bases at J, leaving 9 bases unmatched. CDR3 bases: TGCGCCAGCAGGGGAACTAGCGGTGCCAACGAGCAGTACTTC. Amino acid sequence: CASRGTSGANEQYF. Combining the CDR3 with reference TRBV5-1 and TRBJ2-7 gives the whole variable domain KAGVTQTPRYLIKTRGQQVTLSCSPISGHRSVSWYQQTPGQGLQFLFEYFSETQRNKGNFPGRFSGRQFSNSRSEMNVSTLELGDSALYLCASRGTSGANEQYFGPGTRLTVT.

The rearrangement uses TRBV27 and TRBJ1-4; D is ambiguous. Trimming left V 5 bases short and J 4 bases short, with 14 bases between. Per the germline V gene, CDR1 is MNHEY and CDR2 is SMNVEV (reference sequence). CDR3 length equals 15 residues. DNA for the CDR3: TGTGCCAGCAGTACCGGACGGATACTTAATGAAAAACTGTTTTTT. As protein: CASSTGRILNEKLFF.